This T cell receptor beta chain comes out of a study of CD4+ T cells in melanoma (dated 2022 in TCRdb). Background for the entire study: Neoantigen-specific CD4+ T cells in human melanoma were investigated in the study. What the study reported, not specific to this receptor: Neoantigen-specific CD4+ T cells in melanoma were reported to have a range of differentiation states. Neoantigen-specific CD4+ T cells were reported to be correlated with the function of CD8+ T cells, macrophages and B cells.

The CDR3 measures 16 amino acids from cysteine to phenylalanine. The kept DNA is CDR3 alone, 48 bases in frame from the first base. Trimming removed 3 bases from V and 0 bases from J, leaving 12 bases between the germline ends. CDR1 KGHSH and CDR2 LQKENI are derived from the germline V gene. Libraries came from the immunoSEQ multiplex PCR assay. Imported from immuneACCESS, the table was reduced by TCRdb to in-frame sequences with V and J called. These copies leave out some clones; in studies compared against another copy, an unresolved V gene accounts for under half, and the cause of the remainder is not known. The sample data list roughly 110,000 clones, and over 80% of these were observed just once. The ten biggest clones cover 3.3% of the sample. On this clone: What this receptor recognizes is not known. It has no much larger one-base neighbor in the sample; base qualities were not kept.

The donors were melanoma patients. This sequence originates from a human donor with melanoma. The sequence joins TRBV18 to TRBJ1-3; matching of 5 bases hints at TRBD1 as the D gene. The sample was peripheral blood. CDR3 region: CASSPRTDNSGNTIYF. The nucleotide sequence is TGTGCCAGCTCACCGAGGACGGACAACTCTGGAAACACCATATATTTT.